The 15 T cell receptor beta chains reported below all come from one sample, sequenced in a study of beta chain features in type 1 diabetes. Investigators reverse transcribed all isolated RNA, so they sequenced expressed TCRB transcripts. Generated by immunoSEQ multiplex PCR, the TCRdb table keeps only in-frame clones and is missing some. The sample comprises 130,000 or so clones, about a tenth of which are singletons, and around 0.63% rests with the top ten. The specimen was central memory CD4+ T cells from blood. These receptors came from a man aged 18 to 29 in good health.

The CDR3: CASSYSKGASGNTIYF. For the CDR3, the DNA is TGTGCCAGCAGTTACTCGAAGGGGGCCTCTGGAAACACCATATATTTT. The V gene is TRBV6-5, the J gene TRBJ1-3, with 7 bases matching TRBD1. The junction had 2 bases not matched to a gene; V was cut back by 0 bases and J by 0 bases. CDR3 length equals 16 residues. Germline assignment: CDR1 MNHEY and CDR2 SVGAGI.

This clone was counted only a few times. The CDR3 DNA reads TGCGCCAGCAGTCAATCGACCGGGGTCACTGAAGCTTTCTTT. Translation: CASSQSTGVTEAFF. This sequence joins TRBV23-1 and TRBJ1-1, with no clear D. TRBV23-1 is identified as an open reading frame with a role that is uncertain. This CDR3 is 14 amino acids long. V lost 0 bases and J 4 bases, leaving 9 bases between the germline ends.

This clone was recorded at least ten times. The chain recombines TRBV7-8 with TRBJ2-7; TRBD2 aligns across 7 bases. The J segment lost 12 bases and the V segment lost 1 base, leaving 6 bases of the junction unmatched. The CDR3 has 12 amino acids. Germline lookup yields CDR1 SGHVS and CDR2 FQNEAQ. Written as DNA, the CDR3 is TGTGCCAGCAGCTTAGAACGGACTAGTCTGTACTTC. It is translated as CASSLERTSLYF.

This clone was observed a few times. The chain uses TRBV27 and TRBJ2-7; tentatively, D is TRBD1 (6 bases). Trimming left V 3 bases short and J 3 bases short, with 12 bases between. The CDR3 consists of 14 residues. Germline V gives CDR1 MNHEY, CDR2 SMNVEV (reference sequence). The CDR3 spells CASSFYQQGYEQYF. CDR3 coding DNA: TGTGCCAGCAGTTTCTACCAACAGGGCTACGAGCAGTACTTC.

The V call is TRBV28, the J call TRBJ2-7, with D perhaps TRBD1 (6 bases). Germline V gene lookup returns CDR1 MDHEN and CDR2 SYDVKM. The CDR3 contains 14 residues. Trimming removed 6 bases at V and 0 bases at J, with 12 bases between. This CDR3 reads CASSTGLSSYEQYF. DNA of the CDR3: TGTGCCAGCAGCACAGGGCTGAGCTCCTACGAGCAGTACTTC.

CDR3 sequence: CAISESQGDLSNQPQHF. The CDR3 DNA reads as TGTGCCATCAGTGAGTCGCAGGGGGACTTGAGCAATCAGCCCCAGCATTTT. The chain is built from TRBV10-3 and TRBJ1-5; TRBD1 agrees at 7 bases. V was pared by 0 bases and J by 1 base, with 6 bases of the junction left unmatched. This CDR3 spans 17 amino acids. CDR1 is ENHRY and CDR2 is SYGVKD in the germline V gene.

This chain joins TRBV6-1 and TRBJ1-1; no firm D call. The CDR3 length is 14 residues. Germline V CDR1 and CDR2: MNHNS, SASEGT. V was cut by 7 bases and J by 5 bases, with 17 bases left in between. CDR3 residues: CASINRVPVTEAFF. For the CDR3, the DNA is TGTGCCAGCATTAATCGAGTGCCGGTTACTGAAGCTTTCTTT.

The sample holds a few counts of this clone. V usage is TRBV5-6 and J usage is TRBJ2-7, with a possible D match to TRBD1 (6 bases). V gave up 4 bases and J gave up 2 bases, with 10 bases separating them. The CDR3 runs to 13 residues. Germline CDR1 reads SGHDT; CDR2 reads YYEEEE. CDR3 in DNA: TGTGCCAGCAGCCCGGACAGACCCTACGAGCAGTACTTC. This codes for CASSPDRPYEQYF.

This clone was detected ten times or more. J is TRBJ1-6 and V is TRBV27; D uncertain. The CDR3 loop spans 13 amino acids. Between the trimmed V and J ends, which lost 7 bases and 7 bases, there was a span of 11 bases. Germline V gene sequence: CDR1 MNHEY, CDR2 SMNVEV (reference sequence). This chain's CDR3 is CASNTGGNSPLHF. In nucleotides, the CDR3 is TGTGCCAGCAACACCGGAGGGAATTCACCCCTCCACTTT.

This clone was observed many times. CDR3 residues: CSADGVEAFF. The CDR3 region has the DNA TGCAGCGCCGACGGGGTGGAAGCTTTCTTT. V gene TRBV29-1 combines with J gene TRBJ1-1; no clear D. Trimming took off 7 bases at V and 8 bases at J, with 11 bases between the two ends. This CDR3 spans 10 amino acids. The germline V gene has CDR1 SQVTM and CDR2 ANQGSEA.

The chain is built from TRBV28 and TRBJ1-5; D not resolved. Germline loops: CDR1 MDHEN, CDR2 SYDVKM. Trimming shortened V by 7 bases and J by 5 bases, and 15 bases separated the two germline ends. CDR3 length: 14 residues. CDR3 DNA sequence: TGTGCCAGCATTGCGGGGAATACGGATCAGCCCCAGCATTTT. This sequence encodes CASIAGNTDQPQHF.

V is TRBV5-1 and J is TRBJ2-7, with D possibly TRBD2 on 7 matching bases. CDR1 and CDR2 (germline): SGHRS, YFSETQ. This CDR3 has 13 residues. V shed 3 bases and J shed 5 bases, with 12 bases lying between them. The CDR3 spells CASSWGGPDEQYF. CDR3 DNA sequence: TGCGCCAGCAGCTGGGGGGGGCCGGACGAGCAGTACTTC.

J is TRBJ2-7 and V is TRBV5-4, with 10 bases that match TRBD1. This CDR3 is built from 15 residues. With V trimmed by 4 bases and J by 2 bases, 6 bases remained unmatched. Germline assignment: CDR1 SGHNT and CDR2 YYREEE (reference sequence). The CDR3 spells CASSDRGTGAYEQYF. In nucleotides, the CDR3 is TGTGCCAGCAGCGATCGAGGGACAGGGGCCTACGAGCAGTACTTC.

The chain couples TRBV19 to TRBJ1-4; D is perhaps TRBD1 (6 bases). With 5 bases removed from V and 5 bases from J, the gap between germline ends came to 15 bases. The CDR3 totals 15 residues. CDR1 is LNHDA and CDR2 is SQIVND in the germline V gene (reference sequence). CDR3 sequence reads: CASSLPGHRNEKLFF. CDR3 DNA sequence: TGTGCCAGTAGTCTACCGGGACACAGGAATGAAAAACTGTTTTTT.

The V call is TRBV30, the J call TRBJ2-3; D gene ambiguous. The length of the CDR3 is 12 residues. Deletions cut 0 bases from V and 8 bases from J, with 9 bases between. The germline CDR1 and CDR2 sequences are GTSNPN and SVGIG (reference sequence). CDR3 residues: CAWSVMAVTQYF. The DNA for the CDR3 is TGTGCCTGGAGTGTCATGGCGGTTACGCAGTATTTT.